This T cell receptor (beta chain) was sequenced during a study of somatic mutations in cytotoxic T cells in rheumatoid arthritis. From germline, CDR1 is MNHEY and CDR2 SVGAGI. The germline V and J ends were trimmed by 4 bases and 4 bases, with 13 bases remaining between them. The CDR3 is made up of 14 amino acids. Produced via immunoSEQ multiplex PCR; TCRdb's table is partial and in-frame only. The table shows about 7,100 clones, with 80% occurring only once. The chain is built from TRBV6-5 and TRBJ1-1; D uncertain. Sample: CD8+ T cells sorted from blood. This clonotype was obtained from an adult with rheumatoid arthritis. CDR3 bases: TGTGCCAGCAGTTCAACCCTAGGACGCACTGAAGCTTTCTTT. This codes for CASSSTLGRTEAFF.